The 19 T cell receptor beta chains presented below share a single source sample, sequenced in a study of tumor and adjacent non-tumor tissue in lung cancer. Three rounds of nested PCR, following a modified ARM-PCR protocol, produced the TCRbeta library. TCRdb analysed the multiplex PCR reads with MiXCR anew, one entry per CDR3 protein. The sample has some 80,000 distinct CDR3 sequences, approximately 82% seen once. This sample's RNA came from whole unsorted tissue. Distant lung tissue was collected more than 3 cm away from the tumor edge. The specimen was distant non-tumor lung tissue. These TCRs come from a man aged 70 or older with non-small cell lung cancer.

Comment on this clonotype: The junction departs from the called germline gene at one end, perhaps through a read error. The rearrangement links TRBV24-1 to TRBJ2-7; 7 nucleotides agree with TRBD2. Germline-derived CDR1 and CDR2 are KGHDR and SFDVKD. CDR3 length: 15 amino acids. DNA for the CDR3: TGTGGCACCACTGATTCGAACAGCGGGGTCTACGAGCAGTACTTC. This codes for CGTTDSNSGVYEQYF.

Worth noting for this clonotype: A read error may account for a junction end that differs from germline. V is TRBV11-2 and J is TRBJ2-5; 7 bases match TRBD1. The J call may be incorrect, as the DNA end agrees better with TRBJ2-1. Germline V CDR1 and CDR2: SGHAT, FQNNGV. CDR3 size: 15 residues. CDR3 in DNA: TGTGTCAGCAGCCCGGGGACAGTCTGGCAAGAGACCCAGTTCTTC. This translates into CVSSPGTVWQETQFF.

This sequence joins TRBV4-3 and TRBJ2-7; 14 bases line up with TRBD2. The CDR3 totals 21 residues. Germline V lookup: CDR1 LGHNA, CDR2 YSLEER. J gave up 2 bases and V 1 base, and 16 bases lay outside the gene matches. CDR3 coding DNA: TGCGCCAGCAGCCAAGCCCGCAACTCAAAAGGACTAGCGGGAGGCCCCTACGAGCAGTACTTC. Its translation: CASSQARNSKGLAGGPYEQYF.

V and J are TRBV28 and TRBJ2-5; 8 bases line up with TRBD2. V trimming: 6 bases; J trimming: 3 bases; junction bases outside the gene matches: 6. Per germline, CDR1 MDHEN and CDR2 SYDVKM. This CDR3 region has 14 residues. The CDR3 region has the DNA TGTGCCAGCAGAACCGGACTAGCTGAAGAGACCCAGTACTTC. This sequence encodes CASRTGLAEETQYF.

The chain couples TRBV11-1 to TRBJ2-2; TRBD2 is a possible D gene (6 bases). The CDR3 totals 16 residues. The V gene's germline CDR1 is SGHAT and CDR2 FQDESV (reference sequence). Trimming took off 9 bases at V and 6 bases at J, with 23 bases between the two ends. The DNA of the CDR3 is TGTGCCAGTAGCGGCCGGGCGGTATCGGAGGCCGGGGAGCTGTTTTTT. It yields the protein CASSGRAVSEAGELFF.

This clonotype was observed a single time. A read error is likely, as this CDR3 ends without the conserved phenylalanine or tryptophan. The gene calls are TRBV11-2 and TRBJ2-5, with a weak D call TRBD2 (5 bases). There are 15 residues in the CDR3. The V end lost 5 bases, the J end lost 5 bases, and 18 bases lay between the germline ends. Germline V gene data show CDR1 as SGHAT and CDR2 as FQNNGV. The CDR3 protein is CASSPGIVGHETQYI. Here the CDR3 DNA reads TGTGCCAGCAGCCCGGGGATAGTTGGGCATGAGACCCAGTACATC.

This clonotype was seen a handful of times. A read error is possible here, since a much larger clone lies one base away. The genes are TRBV14 and TRBJ2-2; no reliable D call. The CDR3 extends over 17 amino acids. CDR1 is SGHDN and CDR2 is FVKESK in the germline V gene. Trimming removed 3 bases from V and 5 bases from J, with 19 bases in between. Written as DNA, the CDR3 is TGTGCCAGCAGCCATCGTACTCGAAGGATTCTGACCGGGGAGCTGTTTTTT. It codes for CASSHRTRRILTGELFF.

This clonotype was counted a few times. One base away lies a much larger clone, so this may be a sequencing read error. The chain has TRBV6-1 and TRBJ2-3, with 13 bases aligning to TRBD2. Germline V gene data show CDR1 as MNHNS and CDR2 as SASEGT. The CDR3 loop spans 16 amino acids. The V gene end was trimmed by 7 bases and the J gene end by 2 bases; junction bases not matched to a gene: 6. CDR3 residues: CASNDGLAGATDTQYF. In nucleotides, the CDR3 is TGTGCCAGCAATGATGGACTAGCGGGGGCCACAGATACGCAGTATTTT.

This sequence joins TRBV29-1 and TRBJ1-2; no firm D call. The CDR3 has 11 amino acids. The germline V gene has CDR1 SQVTM and CDR2 ANQGSEA. Written as DNA, the CDR3 is TGCATCGTGTTAGCTAACTATGGCTACACCTTC. Residues: CIVLANYGYTF. Using reference TRBV29-1 and TRBJ1-2 for the parts outside the CDR3, the full variable domain is SAVISQKPSRDICQRGTSLTIQCQVDSQVTMMFWYRQQPGQSLTLIATANQGSEATYESGFVIDKFPISRPNLTFSTLTVSNMSPEDSSIYLCIVLANYGYTFGSGTRLTVV.

Worth noting for this clonotype: It is likely a read error, because the conserved phenylalanine at the end of the CDR3 is missing. The rearrangement links TRBV29-1 to TRBJ1-5; D remains ambiguous. The CDR3 spans 13 residues. Germline CDR1 reads SQVTM; CDR2 reads ANQGSEA. CDR3 sequence: CSVEAGVGQSQHS. CDR3 in DNA: TGCAGCGTTGAGGCGGGTGTGGGTCAGTCCCAGCATTCT.

With respect to this clonotype: This may arise from a read error, as a much more abundant clone is one base away. The J gene is TRBJ2-5, the V gene TRBV6-1; D call uncertain. The CDR3 contains 14 residues. Germline-derived CDR1 and CDR2 are MNHNS and SASEGT. CDR3 residues: CASSEDLVMEIQYF. The CDR3 DNA reads TGTGCCAGCAGTGAAGATTTAGTAATGGAGATCCAGTACTTC.

Comment on this clonotype: A much larger clone is a single base away; this may be a read error. The gene calls are TRBV11-2 and TRBJ2-7; D is unresolved. Per germline, CDR1 SGHAT and CDR2 FQNNGV. The V end was cut by 6 bases, the J end by 6 bases, with 15 bases between. The CDR3 is made up of 13 amino acids. The CDR3 DNA sequence: TGTGCCAGCAGTCCCACCCCCGACCGCGAGCAGTACTTC. This sequence encodes CASSPTPDREQYF.

On this clonotype itself: Germline and junction disagree at one end, which may indicate a read error. V and J are TRBV5-6 and TRBJ2-7, with D perhaps matching TRBD1 (5 bases). The CDR3 extends over 16 amino acids. Germline lookup yields CDR1 SGHDT and CDR2 YYEEEE. The CDR3 nucleotides are TGTGCCAGCAGCTCTGTTGTCCGGCACAGGACCTACGAGCAGTATTTC. This translates into CASSSVVRHRTYEQYF.

Points on this clonotype: Relative to the germline gene, one junction end is altered; a read error may explain this. The V gene is TRBV10-2, the J gene TRBJ2-5; 9 positions match TRBD1. This CDR3 comprises 15 residues. Per germline, CDR1 WSHSY and CDR2 SAAADI. The CDR3: CASGDTGQGEETHYF. CDR3 DNA: TGCGCCAGCGGAGATACGGGACAGGGAGAAGAGACCCATTATTTC.

Concerning this clonotype: A read error may explain this, as a much larger clone is one base away. The V call is TRBV14, the J call TRBJ1-1; 9 nucleotides line up with TRBD1. The germline CDR1 and CDR2 sequences are SGHDN and FVKESK. This CDR3 has 19 residues. The CDR3 sequence is CASIFRDPGQGFRNTETFF. In nucleotides, the CDR3 is TGTGCCAGCATATTTCGGGACCCGGGACAGGGTTTTAGGAACACTGAAACTTTCTTT.

This chain links TRBV4-1 with TRBJ2-7, with 12 nucleotides matching TRBD2. Germline V lookup: CDR1 MGHRA, CDR2 YSYEKL. This CDR3 contains 16 residues. The V gene end was trimmed by 7 bases and the J gene end by 5 bases; junction bases not matched to a gene: 12. CDR3 nucleotide sequence: TGCGCCAGCAACCGGACGCTAGCGGGAGGGGGGGACGAGCAGTACTTC. Its translation is CASNRTLAGGGDEQYF.

With regard to this clonotype: One end of the junction fails to match germline, which may point to a read error. V usage is TRBV6-2 or TRBV6-3 and J usage is TRBJ2-1, with D perhaps assigned TRBD1 or TRBD2 (6 bases each). In germline, CDR1 is MNHEY, CDR2 SVGEGT. The CDR3 is 16 amino acids. The CDR3 DNA reads as TGTGTCAGCAATTGGATTAAGGGGGGTTTAAGCAATGAGCAGTTCTTC. It yields the protein CVSNWIKGGLSNEQFF.

On this clonotype: The CDR3 end shows no conserved phenylalanine or tryptophan, and so a read error is likely. The chain couples TRBV19 to TRBJ1-5; perhaps TRBD1 as D (6 bases). This CDR3 is 14 amino acids long. The V gene's germline CDR1 is LNHDA and CDR2 SQIVND (reference sequence). The CDR3 protein is CANSDTGIGQPQHL. The CDR3 bases are TGTGCCAATAGTGACACAGGGATTGGTCAGCCCCAGCATTTA.

This clonotype is a singleton in its sample. At one boundary the junction diverges from the germline segment, which might be a read error. Here the CDR3 reads CTRSLGLITEAFF. In DNA form, the CDR3 reads TGTACCAGAAGCTTAGGGCTGATCACTGAAGCATTCTTT. V and J are TRBV5-5 and TRBJ1-1; no clear D. The CDR3 covers 13 residues. In germline, CDR1 is SGHKS, CDR2 YYEKEE (reference sequence).